This entry lists 29 T cell receptor beta chains sequenced from one sample in a study of cytomegalovirus exposure and HLA in healthy donors. PCR was performed using 60 Vbeta and 13 Jbeta primers. Some clones are missing from TCRdb's copy, which holds only in-frame ones; the method was immunoSEQ multiplex PCR. In the table there are fewer than 200,000 clones, more than 65% of which are singletons. Sequenced input: PBMCs. These TCRs come from a man aged 40-50 years in good health and CMV-seropositive.

This chain connects TRBV18 to TRBJ2-3, with TRBD2 matching over 7 bases. This CDR3 region has 15 residues. Per the germline V gene, CDR1 is KGHSH and CDR2 is LQKENI. Losses at the gene ends were 0 bases for V and 2 bases for J; bases not matched to a gene: 2. CDR3 nucleotides: TGTGCCAGCTCACCACCCGGGACTACCACAGATACGCAGTATTTT. This encodes CASSPPGTTTDTQYF.

The rearrangement uses TRBV6-5 and TRBJ2-1; the match to TRBD1 covers 8 bases. Germline trimming cut 6 bases from V and 9 bases from J; bases unmatched to any gene: 13. The germline V gene encodes CDR1 MNHEY and CDR2 SVGAGI. The CDR3 contains 15 residues. CDR3 region: CASRRGNRGTAEQFF. The CDR3 region has the DNA TGTGCCAGCAGACGCGGGAACAGGGGGACGGCTGAGCAGTTCTTC.

The CDR3 is CASSEDRAYGYTF. Here the CDR3 DNA reads TGTGCCAGCAGTGAGGACAGGGCATATGGCTACACCTTC. The chain recombines TRBV28 with TRBJ1-2; 8 positions agree with TRBD1. V was pared by 5 bases and J by 5 bases, with 4 bases of the junction left unmatched. CDR3 length equals 13 residues. Per the germline V gene, CDR1 is MDHEN and CDR2 is SYDVKM.

This chain links TRBV2 with TRBJ2-1; 11 nucleotides match TRBD2. The germline V gene has CDR1 SNHLY and CDR2 FYNNEI. This CDR3 contains 14 residues. Germline trimming cut 8 bases from V and 6 bases from J; bases unmatched to any gene: 6. The chain's CDR3 is CASHPGLAANEQFF. Written as DNA, the CDR3 is TGTGCCAGCCATCCGGGACTAGCGGCCAATGAGCAGTTCTTC.

V usage is TRBV20-1 and J usage is TRBJ1-6; D remains ambiguous. Germline CDR1 DFQATT, CDR2 SNEGSKA (reference sequence). With 5 bases removed from V and 9 bases from J, the gap between germline ends came to 8 bases. CDR3 length: 11 residues. The CDR3 DNA follows: TGCAGTGCTGGCGGAAGTTCACCCCTCCACTTT. Its translation: CSAGGSSPLHF.

The chain carries TRBV28 and TRBJ2-5, with 12 bases matching TRBD2. Germline loops: CDR1 MDHEN, CDR2 SYDVKM. Germline trimming cut 3 bases from V and 2 bases from J; bases unmatched to any gene: 1. CDR3 length equals 15 residues. The CDR3 region has the DNA TGTGCCAGCAGTTTTCTAGCGGGGGGGCAAGAGACCCAGTACTTC. Protein: CASSFLAGGQETQYF.

This clone was seen a single time. The rearrangement links TRBV6-5 to TRBJ2-5; tentative D call: TRBD1 (5 bases). The V end was cut by 3 bases, the J end by 7 bases, with 15 bases between. The germline V gene encodes CDR1 MNHEY and CDR2 SVGAGI. There are 14 residues in the CDR3. For the CDR3, the DNA is TGTGCCAGCAGTTATAGGGCCCCTCAGGGGACCCAGTACTTC. This codes for CASSYRAPQGTQYF.

The chain combines TRBV5-1 with TRBJ2-3, with TRBD2 matching over 9 bases. Unmatched junction bases numbered 9, after V lost 0 bases and J lost 4 bases. Per the germline V gene, CDR1 is SGHRS and CDR2 is YFSETQ. The CDR3 is 17 residues long. Here the CDR3 DNA reads TGCGCCAGCAGCTTGGGCGGGGTGGCGGGAGGGCCAGATACGCAGTATTTT. Translating it yields CASSLGGVAGGPDTQYF.

The chain carries TRBV5-1 and TRBJ2-1; 16 bases line up with TRBD2. From germline, CDR1 is SGHRS and CDR2 YFSETQ. Trimming took 0 bases from V and 7 from J; bases not matched to a gene: 4. This CDR3 is built from 17 residues. The CDR3 coding sequence is TGCGCCAGCAGCTTGGCAGGGACTAGCGGGGGGGGGAATGAGCAGTTCTTC. Translation: CASSLAGTSGGGNEQFF.

The chain joins TRBV7-3 to TRBJ2-5; D not certain. The CDR3 runs to 13 residues. In germline, CDR1 is SGHTA, CDR2 FQGTGA. V lost 2 bases and J 4 bases, leaving 8 bases between the germline ends. The CDR3: CASSLERPETQYF. The CDR3 bases are TGTGCCAGCAGCTTAGAGAGGCCAGAGACCCAGTACTTC.

The gene calls are TRBV29-1 and TRBJ2-7; D perhaps matches TRBD1 (5 bases). CDR3 length: 12 residues. Germline CDR1 reads SQVTM; CDR2 reads ANQGSEA. Trimming shortened V by 7 bases and J by 4 bases, and 14 bases separated the two germline ends. The CDR3 is CSGMADNYEQYF. CDR3 nucleotide sequence: TGCAGCGGCATGGCGGACAATTACGAGCAGTACTTC.

The chain combines TRBV29-1 with TRBJ2-7; TRBD2 matches 10 bases. V lost 1 base and J lost 6; bases outside the gene matches: 9. The CDR3 has 15 amino acids. CDR1 is SQVTM, CDR2 ANQGSEA, per germline. The CDR3 DNA reads TGCAGCGTTGAAGGGACCCTAGCGGGAGCTCTCGAGCAGTACTTC. Protein sequence: CSVEGTLAGALEQYF.

This clone was seen more than once but under ten times. This sequence joins TRBV6-6 and TRBJ1-5; D gene ambiguous. The CDR3 runs to 13 residues. Germline CDR1 is MNHNY and CDR2 is SVGAGI (reference sequence). Trimming shortened V by 3 bases and J by 4 bases, and 7 bases separated the two germline ends. Here the CDR3 reads CASSYGSNQPQHF. CDR3 bases: TGTGCCAGCAGTTATGGCAGTAATCAGCCCCAGCATTTT.

This clone showed up just once. This rearrangement joins TRBV25-1 to TRBJ1-4; perhaps TRBD1 as D (6 bases). The CDR3 has 14 amino acids. CDR1 and CDR2 from the germline V gene are MGHDK and SYGVNS. The V gene lost 7 bases and the J gene lost 4 bases, with 13 bases spanning the gap. The CDR3 region has the DNA TGTGCCAGCAAACCGACAGGAAATAATGAAAAACTGTTTTTT. It translates to CASKPTGNNEKLFF.

The chain links TRBV27 to TRBJ2-2, with a tentative D call TRBD1 (6 bases). Germline lookup yields CDR1 MNHEY and CDR2 SMNVEV (reference sequence). Trimming took off 2 bases at V and 8 bases at J, with 12 bases between the two ends. The CDR3 spans 14 residues. The CDR3 DNA follows: TGTGCCAGCAGTTTAAGGTCGACAGGTGGGGAGCTGTTTTTT. Protein: CASSLRSTGGELFF.

CDR3 region: CASSLVGEFGYGYTF. The CDR3 coding sequence is TGTGCCAGCAGCTTAGTAGGGGAATTCGGCTATGGCTACACCTTC. V and J are TRBV7-2 and TRBJ1-2; perhaps TRBD1 as D (5 bases). CDR3 length: 15 amino acids. The germline V and J ends were trimmed by 1 base and 4 bases, with 13 bases remaining between them. Germline-derived CDR1 and CDR2 are SGHTA and FQGNSA.

The chain employs TRBV6-1 and TRBJ2-7, with D maybe TRBD2 (6 bases). The V gene's germline CDR1 is MNHNS and CDR2 SASEGT. The CDR3 runs to 13 residues. V lost 5 bases and J 5 bases, leaving 13 bases between the germline ends. CDR3 protein: CASSNRLDNEQYF. In DNA form, the CDR3 reads TGTGCCAGCAGTAACAGACTAGACAACGAGCAGTACTTC.

The J gene is TRBJ2-5, the V gene TRBV10-3; D is ambiguous. The last part of the DNA fits TRBJ2-7 better; the J call may be wrong. Germline loops: CDR1 ENHRY, CDR2 SYGVKD. This CDR3 region has 10 residues. The CDR3 DNA is TGTGCCACCGCCAACTACGAGCAGTACTTC. Its protein product is CATANYEQYF.

J is TRBJ1-2 and V is TRBV2, with a possible D match to TRBD1 (5 bases). CDR1 is SNHLY, CDR2 FYNNEI, per germline. V shed 0 bases and J shed 6 bases, with 14 bases lying between them. The CDR3 is 15 residues long. The CDR3 loop reads CASSEAHHRGDGYTF. The CDR3 DNA is TGTGCCAGCAGTGAAGCACACCATCGGGGGGATGGCTACACCTTC.

The chain links TRBV7-6 to TRBJ2-7, with 10 bases fitting TRBD2. Germline V gives CDR1 SGHVS, CDR2 FNYEAQ. J was trimmed by 7 bases and V by 0 bases; bases with no gene match: 6. CDR3 length: 15 residues. CDR3 in amino acids: CASSLAAGGTGEQYF. The CDR3 coding sequence is TGTGCCAGCAGCTTAGCAGCGGGGGGGACGGGTGAGCAGTACTTC.

The rearrangement joins TRBV5-4 to TRBJ2-5; 7 positions agree with TRBD2. Germline CDR1 and CDR2: SGHNT and YYREEE (reference sequence). The CDR3 spans 13 residues. V lost 0 bases to trimming and J lost 5 bases; unmatched junction nucleotides: 1. CDR3 sequence: CASSLVGGETQYF. In DNA form, the CDR3 reads TGTGCCAGCAGCTTGGTGGGAGGGGAGACCCAGTACTTC. The full variable domain, in which reference TRBV5-4 and TRBJ2-5 provide the parts outside the CDR3, is ETGVTQSPTHLIKTRGQQVTLRCSSQSGHNTVSWYQQALGQGPQFIFQYYREEENGRGNFPPRFSGLQFPNYSSELNVNALELDDSALYLCASSLVGGETQYFGPGTRLLVL.

J is TRBJ2-4 and V is TRBV6-6; D not resolved. V lost 7 bases to trimming and J lost 4 bases, with 11 bases between them. The CDR3 length is 13 residues. The germline CDR1 and CDR2 sequences are MNHNY and SVGAGI (reference sequence). CDR3 residues: CASTDEQKNIQYF. DNA for the CDR3: TGTGCCAGCACCGACGAACAGAAAAACATTCAGTACTTC.

The chain couples TRBV28 to TRBJ2-3; D unclear. Trimming took off 3 bases at V and 6 bases at J, with 10 bases between the two ends. The CDR3 is 13 amino acids. CDR1 is MDHEN, CDR2 SYDVKM, per germline. The CDR3, as DNA: TGTGCCAGCAGTTTGAATATTCAGGATACGCAGTATTTT. Protein product: CASSLNIQDTQYF.

V gene TRBV18 combines with J gene TRBJ1-5, with 9 nucleotides matching TRBD1. There are 14 residues in the CDR3. Germline CDR1 reads KGHSH; CDR2 reads LQKENI. J was trimmed by 7 bases and V by 4 bases; bases with no gene match: 5. The CDR3 DNA reads TGTGCCAGCTCACGGGACAGGGATGAACAGCCCCAGCATTTT. Protein product: CASSRDRDEQPQHF.

This clone was observed once. The chain couples TRBV12-5 to TRBJ2-7, with D possibly matching TRBD1 (5 bases). The germline V gene has CDR1 LGHNT and CDR2 FRNRAP. The CDR3 loop spans 12 amino acids. V lost 6 bases and J lost 3, with 9 bases in between. The CDR3 bases are TGTGCTAGTGGCGCAGGGATCTACGAGCAGTACTTC. Protein product: CASGAGIYEQYF.

This sequence joins TRBV18 and TRBJ2-3; 7 nucleotides line up with TRBD1. Losses at the gene ends were 1 base for V and 2 bases for J; bases not matched to a gene: 3. Germline V gene data show CDR1 as KGHSH and CDR2 as LQKENI. This CDR3 is built from 15 residues. CDR3 amino acids: CASSPRTGNTDTQYF. The CDR3 region has the DNA TGTGCCAGCTCACCACGGACAGGCAACACAGATACGCAGTATTTT.

The gene calls are TRBV14 and TRBJ1-1; D unclear. Germline CDR1 and CDR2: SGHDN and FVKESK. The CDR3 is 15 amino acids. V was shortened by 0 bases and J by 3 bases, with 11 bases between the two germline ends. DNA of the CDR3: TGTGCCAGCAGCCAAGATCGCGGTTGGGACACTGAAGCTTTCTTT. Amino acids: CASSQDRGWDTEAFF.

The chain's CDR3 is CASSSWTNSAYNGYTF. In DNA, the CDR3 is TGTGCCAGCAGCTCCTGGACAAACTCAGCATATAATGGCTACACCTTC. The chain has TRBV11-2 and TRBJ1-2; D perhaps matches TRBD1 (5 bases). The CDR3 length is 16 residues. Between the trimmed V and J ends, which lost 4 bases and 6 bases, there was a span of 21 bases. The germline V gene encodes CDR1 SGHAT and CDR2 FQNNGV.

The V and J genes are TRBV5-1 and TRBJ1-1; 7 bases fit TRBD1. V trimming: 2 bases; J trimming: 4 bases; junction bases outside the gene matches: 5. This CDR3 comprises 14 residues. Germline CDR1 is SGHRS and CDR2 is YFSETQ. CDR3 sequence (DNA): TGCGCCAGCAGCTTTGAGGGGGCTAGCACTGAAGCTTTCTTT. Its translation is CASSFEGASTEAFF.